What follows are 13 T cell receptor beta chains derived from one specimen sequenced in a study of shared clonotypes between healthy human individuals. The assay was immunoSEQ multiplex PCR, and TCRdb's table has in-frame clones only and misses some. The sample carries 400,000 to 600,000 clones, roughly 95% recorded once. Sequencing was performed on naive CD4+ T cells sorted from blood. The subset: CD45RA+ positively selected. The source of these receptors is a woman in her 30s in good health.

The chain employs TRBV18 and TRBJ2-1; D tentatively reads TRBD1 or TRBD2 (5 bases each). The CDR3 is 12 amino acids. With 0 bases removed from V and 15 bases from J, the gap between germline ends came to 12 bases. Germline loops: CDR1 KGHSH, CDR2 LQKENI. The chain's CDR3 is CASSPPAGTGFF. The CDR3 DNA reads as TGTGCCAGCTCACCACCGGCAGGGACCGGGTTCTTC.

This chain links TRBV28 with TRBJ2-3; D remains ambiguous. The CDR3 length is 12 residues. Germline V gives CDR1 MDHEN, CDR2 SYDVKM. Trimming removed 5 bases at V and 8 bases at J, with 11 bases between. The CDR3 here is CASSISIGTQYF. The CDR3 DNA is TGTGCCAGCAGTATTTCTATAGGTACGCAGTATTTT.

The V call is TRBV11-1, the J call TRBJ2-5; 10 nucleotides align to TRBD1. The CDR3 runs to 15 residues. Germline assignment: CDR1 SGHAT and CDR2 FQDESV (reference sequence). J was trimmed by 6 bases and V by 6 bases; bases with no gene match: 10. The CDR3 region has the DNA TGTGCCAGCAGGGAAACCGGGACAGGGGAAAAGACCCAGTACTTC. Amino acids: CASRETGTGEKTQYF. The variable domain in full, completed from reference TRBV11-1 and TRBJ2-5, reads EAEVAQSPRYKITEKSQAVAFWCDPISGHATLYWYRQILGQGPELLVQFQDESVVDDSQLPKDRFSAERLKGVDSTLKIQPAELGDSAMYLCASRETGTGEKTQYFGPGTRLLVL.

The genes are TRBV5-5 and TRBJ1-2, with 9 bases lining up with TRBD1. This CDR3 has 16 amino acids. The germline V gene encodes CDR1 SGHKS and CDR2 YYEKEE (reference sequence). Germline trimming cut 5 bases from V and 2 bases from J; bases unmatched to any gene: 10. This CDR3 is CASSPLTGTGNYGYTF. The CDR3 region has the DNA TGTGCCAGCAGTCCTCTCACCGGGACAGGGAACTATGGCTACACCTTC.

A single count supports this clone. The chain has TRBV2 and TRBJ1-5; 9 bases line up with TRBD1. The CDR3 totals 17 residues. The J segment lost 0 bases and the V segment lost 2 bases, leaving 5 bases of the junction unmatched. The V gene's germline CDR1 is SNHLY and CDR2 FYNNEI. The CDR3 nucleotides are TGTGCCAGCAGTGAAAGGGGGACAGGGTTTAGCAATCAGCCCCAGCATTTT. This sequence encodes CASSERGTGFSNQPQHF.

The DNA for the CDR3 is TGTGCCAGCAGGTCGTACTATGGCTACACCTTC. This codes for CASRSYYGYTF. V is TRBV28 and J is TRBJ1-2; D is unclear. The CDR3 consists of 11 residues. Germline V lookup: CDR1 MDHEN, CDR2 SYDVKM. Trimming shortened V by 6 bases and J by 3 bases, and 5 bases separated the two germline ends.

The genes are TRBV5-6 and TRBJ2-5; D is perhaps TRBD1 or TRBD2 (5 bases each). The length of the CDR3 is 14 residues. Trimming removed 0 bases from V and 10 bases from J, with 16 bases in between. Germline-derived CDR1 and CDR2 are SGHDT and YYEEEE. The CDR3: CASSLAGRGGIQYF. The CDR3 DNA sequence: TGTGCCAGCAGCTTGGCAGGGAGAGGTGGGATCCAGTACTTC.

The J gene is TRBJ2-2, the V gene TRBV9; 8 bases map to TRBD2. The germline V gene encodes CDR1 SGDLS and CDR2 YYNGEE. V lost 0 bases and J lost 0; bases outside the gene matches: 1. There are 16 residues in the CDR3. This CDR3 is CASSVDSGTNTGELFF. CDR3 sequence (DNA): TGTGCCAGCAGCGTAGATAGCGGGACGAACACCGGGGAGCTGTTTTTT.

A remark on this clone: The junction differs from germline at one of its ends, possibly a read error. This chain joins TRBV29-1 and TRBJ2-5, with a possible D match to TRBD2 (5 bases). The germline V gene encodes CDR1 SQVTM and CDR2 ANQGSEA. The CDR3 extends over 14 amino acids. CDR3 protein: CSVALQRAQESQYF. The CDR3 DNA follows: TGCAGCGTGGCTCTACAGAGGGCCCAAGAGTCCCAGTACTTC.

V is TRBV4-1 and J is TRBJ2-1; no clear D. Germline V gene data show CDR1 as MGHRA and CDR2 as YSYEKL. The CDR3 contains 13 residues. V was clipped by 1 base and J by 9 bases, with 10 bases between them. CDR3 nucleotides: TGCGCCAGCAGCCAAGGAATGGGCGTTGAGCAGTTCTTC. It is translated as CASSQGMGVEQFF.

The rearrangement links TRBV5-1 to TRBJ1-1; 9 bases agree with TRBD1. The CDR3 has 15 residues. From germline, CDR1 is SGHRS and CDR2 YFSETQ. Trimming at V came to 0 bases and at J to 1 base, leaving 1 base not matched to a gene. CDR3 in amino acids: CASSLVTGGNTEAFF. The CDR3 nucleotides are TGCGCCAGCAGCTTGGTGACAGGGGGGAACACTGAAGCTTTCTTT.

This chain uses TRBV30 with TRBJ1-4, with TRBD1 matching over 10 bases. Per the germline V gene, CDR1 is GTSNPN and CDR2 is SVGIG (reference sequence). V lost 5 bases and J lost 7; bases outside the gene matches: 10. The CDR3 length is 15 residues. The CDR3 coding sequence is TGTGCCTGGCGCTTGCGACAGGGGGCCGGTGAAAAACTGTTTTTT. Translating it yields CAWRLRQGAGEKLFF.

The J gene is TRBJ2-7, the V gene TRBV9; D tentatively reads TRBD1 or TRBD2 (5 bases each). Trimming cost V 3 bases and J 0 bases, with 16 bases left between them. The CDR3 covers 16 residues. From germline, CDR1 is SGDLS and CDR2 YYNGEE. The CDR3 here is CASSASGSLTSYEQYF. CDR3 bases: TGTGCCAGCAGCGCATCAGGGAGTCTTACCTCCTACGAGCAGTACTTC.